This T cell receptor (beta chain) was retrieved from a study of blood T cell repertoires in COVID-19. Study at large: Samples taken during acute and convalescent COVID-19 were collected in the United States, Italy and Spain. PBMCs, B-cell-depleted T cells, or T cells provided the cDNA or gDNA that made up the material.

Original processing methods: Estimated nucleated cell counts came from reference gene primer amplification. TCRdb's copy holds only in-frame clones and misses some; the assay was immunoSEQ multiplex PCR. V and J calls plus clone size are reproduced from that table; the DNA served to infer D and trimming. The table records some 37,000 clones, 90% of them present only once. This clone was counted a single time. The TCR comes from a man aged 65 to 85 with acute or convalescent COVID-19. The sample taken for sequencing was peripheral blood.

This CDR3 is CATSSQDRGSYEQYF. CDR3 nucleotide sequence: TGTGCCACCAGCAGTCAGGACCGGGGGAGCTACGAGCAGTACTTC. This chain links TRBV15 with TRBJ2-7, with D tentatively TRBD2 (6 bases). V was pared by 3 bases and J by 3 bases, with 15 bases between. CDR1 is LNHNV and CDR2 is YYDKDF in the germline V gene (reference sequence). The CDR3 is 15 amino acids.